This T cell receptor beta chain is drawn from a study of cytomegalovirus exposure and HLA in healthy donors. TCRdb's table, derived via immunoSEQ multiplex PCR, lists solely in-frame clones and lacks some. In the table there are some 120,000 clones, approximately 95% of which are singletons. Turning to this clone: Its antigen is not known.

Study outcomes and limitations: In the 130 or so validation repertoires, around 95% of cluster scores exceeded 0, per a later analysis. It was confirmed in vitro that a few of the CMV-associated chains were specific for CMV antigens. The dataset shows that most TCR sequences were rare, while some public TCRs occurred in many donors. The study listed about 150 cytomegalovirus-associated TCR beta chains.

Germline assignment: CDR1 SGHDT and CDR2 YYEEEE. This CDR3 comprises 14 residues. V lost 3 bases and J lost 2; bases outside the gene matches: 5. Sequencing was carried out using PBMCs. The sequence was obtained from a young man in good health and CMV-seronegative. V and J are TRBV5-6 and TRBJ2-7; TRBD1 matches at 7 bases. The CDR3 DNA is TGTGCCAGCAGCTCGGGACAGAACACCTACGAGCAGTACTTC. Its translation is CASSSGQNTYEQYF.